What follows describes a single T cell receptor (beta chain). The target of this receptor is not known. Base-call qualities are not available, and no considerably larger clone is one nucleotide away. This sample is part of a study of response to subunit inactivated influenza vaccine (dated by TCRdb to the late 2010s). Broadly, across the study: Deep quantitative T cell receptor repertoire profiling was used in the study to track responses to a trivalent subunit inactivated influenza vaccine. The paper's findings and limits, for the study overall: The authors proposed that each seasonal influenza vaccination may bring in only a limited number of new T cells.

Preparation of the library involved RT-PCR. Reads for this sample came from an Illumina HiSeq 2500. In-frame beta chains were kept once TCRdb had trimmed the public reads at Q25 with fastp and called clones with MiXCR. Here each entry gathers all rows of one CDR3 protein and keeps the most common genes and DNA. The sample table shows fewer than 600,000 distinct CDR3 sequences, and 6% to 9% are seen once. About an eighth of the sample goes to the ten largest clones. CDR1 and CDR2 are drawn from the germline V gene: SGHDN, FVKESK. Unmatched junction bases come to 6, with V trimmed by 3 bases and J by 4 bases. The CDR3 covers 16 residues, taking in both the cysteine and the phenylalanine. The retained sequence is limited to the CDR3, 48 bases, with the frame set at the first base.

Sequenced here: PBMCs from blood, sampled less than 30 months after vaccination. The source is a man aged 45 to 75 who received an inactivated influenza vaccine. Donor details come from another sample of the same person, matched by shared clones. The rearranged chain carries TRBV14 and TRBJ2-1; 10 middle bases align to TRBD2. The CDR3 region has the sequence CASSQLAGVSYNEQFF. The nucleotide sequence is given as TGTGCCAGCAGCCAGCTAGCGGGGGTTTCATACAATGAGCAGTTCTTC.